This TCR beta chain was profiled in a study of T cell responses to AZD1222 COVID-19 vaccine. This CDR3 has 18 residues. Germline lookup yields CDR1 SGHNT and CDR2 YENEEA. V was pared by 1 base and J by 5 bases, with 13 bases of the junction left unmatched. The protocol was immunoSEQ multiplex PCR, while the TCRdb copy is restricted to in-frame clones and leaves out a portion. The data hold 100,000 to 150,000 clones, with roughly 89% observed a single time. The sequence came from an adult who received the AZD1222 COVID-19 vaccine. The sample consisted of peripheral blood, taken 28 days after the second AZD1222 dose. The rearrangement links TRBV11-3 to TRBJ2-4; 8 bases are shared with TRBD2. The CDR3 DNA reads TGTGCCAGCAGCTTAGGCCCGGGAGGGATTAGTTTCGAAAACATTCAGTACTTC. Its translation: CASSLGPGGISFENIQYF.